This T cell receptor beta chain came from a study of T cell changes during pregnancy in multiple sclerosis. Per the germline V gene, CDR1 is MNHNY and CDR2 is SVGAGI (reference sequence). Losses at the gene ends were 6 bases for V and 5 bases for J; bases not matched to a gene: 3. This CDR3 comprises 13 residues. Sequenced by immunoSEQ multiplex PCR; TCRdb stores in-frame clones only, minus some. Counted here are roughly 39,000 clones, 80% to 95% occurring once; the ten biggest clones make up under 0.45%. This chain connects TRBV6-6 to TRBJ2-3, with 9 bases matching TRBD2. The TCR originated in a female donor in good health, enrolled as a control in a pregnancy study. This specimen was CD4+ T cells from peripheral blood mononuclear cells, taken after pregnancy. The CDR3 spells CASSLAGLDTQYF. The CDR3 nucleotides read TGTGCCAGCAGCCTAGCGGGACTAGATACGCAGTATTTT.